One and the same sample provided the 13 T cell receptor beta chains below, sequenced in a study of T cell changes during pregnancy in multiple sclerosis. Assay: immunoSEQ multiplex PCR; the TCRdb copy retains only in-frame clones and omits some. This sample has about 39,000 clones; 91% occur once, and the top ten carry approximately 2%. The specimen comprised CD4+ T cells from peripheral blood mononuclear cells, sampled after pregnancy. The receptor set was obtained from a female donor in good health, enrolled as a control in a pregnancy study.

The CDR3 sequence is CASSPQPPKSTWNTEAFF. The CDR3 region has the DNA TGTGCCAGCTCACCACAGCCCCCTAAATCGACATGGAACACTGAAGCTTTCTTT. The V call is TRBV18, the J call TRBJ1-1; D not certain. Germline-derived CDR1 and CDR2 are KGHSH and LQKENI. V was trimmed by 1 base and J by 1 base, leaving 19 bases between them. The CDR3 is made up of 18 amino acids.

V and J are TRBV19 and TRBJ1-6, with TRBD1 matching over 8 bases. CDR1 and CDR2 from the germline V gene are LNHDA and SQIVND (reference sequence). There are 13 residues in the CDR3. The trim removed 5 bases at V and 8 bases at J, leaving 2 bases unmatched. The CDR3: CASSQGADSPLHF. In nucleotides, the CDR3 is TGTGCCAGTAGTCAGGGGGCAGATTCACCCCTCCACTTT.

Only a few counts were recorded for this clone. J is TRBJ2-5 and V is TRBV10-2; TRBD1 might be the D (5 bases). This CDR3 is 13 amino acids long. CDR1 is WSHSY, CDR2 SAAADI, per germline. V was pared by 2 bases and J by 1 base, with 5 bases between. CDR3 nucleotide sequence: TGCGCCAGCAGTGAGCAGGGCCAAGAGACCCAGTACTTC. Residues: CASSEQGQETQYF.

For the CDR3, the DNA is TGTGCCAGCAGCTCACACGGACAGGCCAATGGCTACACCTTC. This translates into CASSSHGQANGYTF. This chain connects TRBV7-9 to TRBJ1-2; 7 bases agree with TRBD1. Trimming at V came to 4 bases and at J to 6 bases, leaving 8 bases not matched to a gene. Germline V gene sequence: CDR1 SEHNR, CDR2 FQNEAQ (reference sequence). The CDR3 has 14 residues.

The V gene is TRBV28, the J gene TRBJ2-7; TRBD1 matches 8 bases. Looked up from germline, CDR1 is MDHEN and CDR2 is SYDVKM. CDR3 length: 14 residues. Trimming at V came to 6 bases and at J to 1 base, leaving 5 bases not matched to a gene. CDR3 bases: TGTGCCAGCAGGTCCAGGACAGGGTCCTACGAGCAGTACTTC. It encodes CASRSRTGSYEQYF.

The chain links TRBV27 to TRBJ1-1; D might be TRBD1 (6 bases). Deletions cut 2 bases from V and 0 bases from J, with 10 bases between. This CDR3 spans 15 amino acids. The germline gives CDR1 MNHEY, CDR2 SMNVEV (reference sequence). The CDR3 DNA reads as TGTGCCAGCAGTTTAGAGACAGGCATGAACACTGAAGCTTTCTTT. Translating gives CASSLETGMNTEAFF.

This rearrangement joins TRBV27 to TRBJ1-6; D uncertain. Trimming took 1 base from V and 10 from J, leaving 14 bases between them. CDR3 length: 15 residues. CDR1 is MNHEY and CDR2 is SMNVEV in the germline V gene (reference sequence). CDR3 amino acids: CASSLWDSGESPLHF. The CDR3 nucleotides read TGTGCCAGCAGTTTATGGGATAGCGGGGAGTCACCCCTCCACTTT.

The chain couples TRBV4-2 to TRBJ1-3; D gene uncertain. Deletions cut 3 bases from V and 0 bases from J, with 6 bases between. Germline-derived CDR1 and CDR2 are LGHNA and YNFKEQ. This CDR3 has 14 amino acids. The chain's CDR3 is CASSQRGSGNTIYF. CDR3 nucleotides: TGTGCCAGCAGCCAGCGGGGCTCTGGAAACACCATATATTTT.

The chain links TRBV7-8 to TRBJ1-1; D gene uncertain. The germline V gene encodes CDR1 SGHVS and CDR2 FQNEAQ. The CDR3 has 14 residues. With 4 bases removed from V and 1 base from J, the gap between germline ends came to 10 bases. The DNA of the CDR3 is TGTGCCAGCAGCTGGGGAGGCACGAACACTGAAGCTTTCTTT. Translated, it gives CASSWGGTNTEAFF.

This CDR3 reads CASSQERTLELFF. The CDR3 DNA follows: TGCGCCAGCAGCCAAGAGAGGACTCTGGAGCTGTTTTTT. This chain joins TRBV4-1 and TRBJ2-2, with D tentatively TRBD2 (5 bases). The CDR3 extends over 13 amino acids. V was cut by 0 bases and J by 10 bases, with 9 bases left in between. CDR1 MGHRA and CDR2 YSYEKL come from the germline V gene.

This clone appeared a single time. This chain links TRBV7-9 with TRBJ2-7; D uncertain. With 0 bases removed from V and 5 bases from J, the gap between germline ends came to 11 bases. Germline CDR1 SEHNR, CDR2 FQNEAQ (reference sequence). This CDR3 is built from 14 residues. In nucleotides, the CDR3 is TGTGCCAGCAGCTTAGCTGCCAGGTTGAACGAGCAGTACTTC. This translates into CASSLAARLNEQYF.

The V gene is TRBV27, the J gene TRBJ1-4; D perhaps matches TRBD1 (5 bases). This CDR3 has 14 amino acids. The germline gives CDR1 MNHEY, CDR2 SMNVEV (reference sequence). V gave up 1 base and J gave up 7 bases, with 10 bases separating them. As DNA, the CDR3 is TGTGCCAGCAGTTTATACAGGAGGGGTGAAAAACTGTTTTTT. It codes for CASSLYRRGEKLFF.

The chain couples TRBV11-2 to TRBJ1-6; D uncertain. The germline V and J ends were trimmed by 1 base and 4 bases, with 8 bases remaining between them. The CDR3 totals 15 residues. CDR1 is SGHAT and CDR2 is FQNNGV in the germline V gene. The CDR3 DNA sequence: TGTGCCAGCAGCTTAGGGCAGACATATAATTCACCCCTCCACTTT. Its protein is CASSLGQTYNSPLHF.